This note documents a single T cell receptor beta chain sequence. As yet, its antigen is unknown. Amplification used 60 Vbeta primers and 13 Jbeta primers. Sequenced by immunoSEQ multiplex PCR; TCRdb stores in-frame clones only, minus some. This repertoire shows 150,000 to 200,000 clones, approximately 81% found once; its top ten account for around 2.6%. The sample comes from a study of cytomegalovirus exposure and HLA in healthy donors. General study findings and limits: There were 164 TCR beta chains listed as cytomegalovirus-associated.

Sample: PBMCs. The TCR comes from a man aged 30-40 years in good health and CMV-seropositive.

CDR3 bases: TGTGCCAGCAGCGTAGGATCTGGACTGCTACAAGAGACCCAGTACTTC. Amino acids: CASSVGSGLLQETQYF. This chain links TRBV9 with TRBJ2-5; the D gene is possibly TRBD2 (5 bases). CDR1 and CDR2 (germline): SGDLS, YYNGEE. Trimming took 0 bases from V and 2 from J, leaving 14 bases between them. The CDR3 is 16 residues long.